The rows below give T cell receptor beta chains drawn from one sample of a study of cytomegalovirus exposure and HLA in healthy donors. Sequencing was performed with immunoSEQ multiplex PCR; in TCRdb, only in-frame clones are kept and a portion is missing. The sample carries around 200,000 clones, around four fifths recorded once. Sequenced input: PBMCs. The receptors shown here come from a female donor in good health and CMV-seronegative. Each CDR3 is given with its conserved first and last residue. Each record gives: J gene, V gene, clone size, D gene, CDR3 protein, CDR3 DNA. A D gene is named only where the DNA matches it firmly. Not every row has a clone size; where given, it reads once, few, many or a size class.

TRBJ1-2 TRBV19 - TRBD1 CASKPDRGDGYTF TGTGCCAGTAAACCGGACAGGGGGGATGGCTACACCTTC
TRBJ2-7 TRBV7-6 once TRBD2 CASSLRGGGGGYEQYF TGTGCCAGCAGCTTACGGGGGGGAGGGGGTGGCTACGAGCAGTACTTC
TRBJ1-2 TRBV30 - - CAWSVPRQGHYGYTF TGTGCCTGGAGCGTACCCAGGCAGGGGCACTATGGCTACACCTTC
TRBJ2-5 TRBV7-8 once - CASSLPTRAKTARVETQYF TGTGCCAGCAGCTTACCGACCAGGGCGAAAACCGCGCGCGTGGAGACCCAGTACTTC
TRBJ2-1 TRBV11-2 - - CASSPSAYNEQFF TGTGCCAGCAGCCCCTCGGCCTACAATGAGCAGTTCTTC
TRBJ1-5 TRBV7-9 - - CASSDKYQPQHF TGTGCCAGCAGCGACAAATATCAGCCCCAGCATTTT
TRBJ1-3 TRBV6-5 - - CASKDNHSGNTIYF TGTGCCAGCAAGGACAACCACTCTGGAAACACCATATATTTT
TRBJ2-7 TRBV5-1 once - CASSLEGYEQYF TGCGCCAGCAGCTTGGAGGGGTACGAGCAGTACTTC
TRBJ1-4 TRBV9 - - CASSGRQGVEEKLFF TGTGCCAGCAGCGGACGCCAAGGAGTTGAAGAAAAACTGTTTTTT
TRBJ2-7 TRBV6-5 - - CASRLVSSYEQYF TGTGCCAGCAGACTAGTCAGCTCCTACGAGCAGTACTTC
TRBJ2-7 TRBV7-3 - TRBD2 CASSPGLVYEQYF TGTGCCAGCAGCCCCGGACTAGTCTACGAGCAGTACTTC
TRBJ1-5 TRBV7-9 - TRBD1 CASSLATTGGIQPQHF TGTGCCAGCAGCTTAGCCACGACAGGGGGCATTCAGCCCCAGCATTTT
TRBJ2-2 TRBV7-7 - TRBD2 CASSLGLAGATTGELFF TGTGCCAGCAGCCTGGGACTAGCGGGGGCTACCACCGGGGAGCTGTTTTTT
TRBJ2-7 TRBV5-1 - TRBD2 CASSPSGLAATYEQYF TGCGCCAGCAGCCCGTCGGGACTAGCTGCCACCTACGAGCAGTACTTC
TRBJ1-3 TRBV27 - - CASSLSQNHIGNTIYF TGTGCCAGCAGTTTATCGCAGAATCATATTGGAAACACCATATATTTT
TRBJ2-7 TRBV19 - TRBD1 CASSEKSGTGDLEQYF TGTGCCAGTAGCGAGAAATCCGGGACAGGGGATCTCGAGCAGTACTTC
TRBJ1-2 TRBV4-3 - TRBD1 CASSQDRAPFGYTF TGCGCCAGCAGCCAGGACAGGGCCCCCTTTGGCTACACCTTC
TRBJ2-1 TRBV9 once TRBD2 CASSLSSGSFGNEQFF TGTGCCAGCAGCCTGTCAAGCGGGAGTTTCGGGAATGAGCAGTTCTTC
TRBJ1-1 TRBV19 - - CASSIQPGRGAAFF TGTGCCAGTAGTATCCAGCCAGGGAGGGGCGCGGCTTTCTTT
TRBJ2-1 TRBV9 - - CASSLSPDEQFF TGTGCCAGCAGTTTAAGTCCGGATGAGCAGTTCTTC